The next 17 T cell receptor beta chains were all read from a single sample in a study of T cell changes during pregnancy in multiple sclerosis. TCRdb's copy holds only in-frame clones and misses some; the assay was immunoSEQ multiplex PCR. The table shows some 55,000 clones, with about 91% occurring only once. Sequencing used peripheral blood, obtained after pregnancy. The origin of the receptors is a female donor in good health, enrolled as a control in a pregnancy study.

The chain recombines TRBV29-1 with TRBJ2-7, with D possibly TRBD2 on 6 matching bases. V gave up 6 bases and J gave up 1 base, with 16 bases separating them. The CDR3 consists of 14 residues. The germline V gene encodes CDR1 SQVTM and CDR2 ANQGSEA. The CDR3 region is CSVTSVSGSYEQYF. CDR3 nucleotides: TGCAGCGTGACTTCTGTAAGCGGGTCCTACGAGCAGTACTTC.

This chain links TRBV6-5 with TRBJ2-7; 9 bases match TRBD1. This CDR3 is built from 16 residues. The V segment lost 0 bases and the J segment 6 bases; nucleotides outside the gene matches: 9. Germline assignment: CDR1 MNHEY and CDR2 SVGAGI. This chain's CDR3 is CASSYSRYRGQAEQYF. The DNA for the CDR3 is TGTGCCAGCAGTTACTCGAGATACAGGGGGCAAGCCGAGCAGTACTTC.

This rearrangement joins TRBV6-5 to TRBJ1-5, with D tentatively TRBD1 (5 bases). The CDR3 has 13 residues. Trimming took off 5 bases at V and 7 bases at J, with 12 bases between the two ends. Per germline, CDR1 MNHEY and CDR2 SVGAGI. The DNA for the CDR3 is TGTGCCAGCAGTGGCGGTGGGGCACAGCCCCAGCATTTT. Translated, it gives CASSGGGAQPQHF.

The V gene is TRBV5-6, the J gene TRBJ1-5; D unresolved. Germline CDR1 SGHDT, CDR2 YYEEEE. This CDR3 spans 17 amino acids. Trimming took 2 bases from V and 3 from J, leaving 18 bases between them. CDR3 region: CASSLNRPGEVNQPQHF. The CDR3 DNA follows: TGTGCCAGCAGCTTAAACCGTCCTGGAGAAGTCAATCAGCCCCAGCATTTT.

The table lists this clone with a count of one. The V call is TRBV11-2, the J call TRBJ2-2; 10 nucleotides agree with TRBD2. The CDR3 sequence is 17 residues long. Losses at the gene ends were 5 bases for V and 6 bases for J; bases not matched to a gene: 12. Germline CDR1 reads SGHAT; CDR2 reads FQNNGV. The CDR3 DNA reads TGTGCCAGCAGCCGTTCGATAGCGGGGGGAGGGTCCGGGGAGCTGTTTTTT. Protein product: CASSRSIAGGGSGELFF.

The chain couples TRBV6-4 to TRBJ2-3; the match to TRBD2 covers 10 bases. Germline CDR1 MRHNA, CDR2 SNTAGT. Losses at the gene ends were 3 bases for V and 2 bases for J; bases not matched to a gene: 5. The CDR3 has 16 residues. The CDR3 is CASSEEAGGPTDTQYF. In DNA, the CDR3 is TGTGCCAGCAGTGAAGAAGCGGGAGGGCCCACAGATACGCAGTATTTT.

The CDR3, as DNA: TGCGCCAGCAGCCTGGACCGTACGGAGGCTTTCTTT. It specifies CASSLDRTEAFF. The chain carries TRBV5-1 and TRBJ1-1; no firm D call. This CDR3 spans 12 amino acids. With 4 bases removed from V and 11 bases from J, the gap between germline ends came to 15 bases. The germline gives CDR1 SGHRS, CDR2 YFSETQ.

The V and J genes are TRBV5-1 and TRBJ2-2, with 9 nucleotides matching TRBD2. V shed 4 bases, J shed 0 bases, and the junction held 4 bases outside the gene matches. The CDR3 is 16 residues long. Germline V gene sequence: CDR1 SGHRS, CDR2 YFSETQ. The CDR3: CASSGSSGANTGELFF. CDR3 coding DNA: TGCGCCAGCAGCGGTTCTAGCGGGGCGAACACCGGGGAGCTGTTTTTT. The variable domain in full, with the rest retrieved from reference TRBV5-1 and TRBJ2-2, is KAGVTQTPRYLIKTRGQQVTLSCSPISGHRSVSWYQQTPGQGLQFLFEYFSETQRNKGNFPGRFSGRQFSNSRSEMNVSTLELGDSALYLCASSGSSGANTGELFFGEGSRLTVL.

This chain links TRBV4-1 with TRBJ1-1, with D possibly TRBD1 on 6 matching bases. In germline, CDR1 is MGHRA, CDR2 YSYEKL. The CDR3 contains 12 residues. V was shortened by 4 bases and J by 6 bases, with 9 bases between the two germline ends. The CDR3 sequence: CASSRNRAEAFF. The CDR3 bases are TGCGCCAGCAGCCGGAACAGGGCTGAAGCTTTCTTT.

V gene TRBV7-9 combines with J gene TRBJ2-1, with TRBD2 matching 11 bases. Trimming at V came to 5 bases and at J to 7 bases, leaving 4 bases not matched to a gene. The CDR3 totals 14 residues. Germline V gives CDR1 SEHNR, CDR2 FQNEAQ (reference sequence). The DNA for the CDR3 is TGTGCCAGCAGCGCAAGGACTAGCGGGAATGAGCAGTTCTTC. Translation: CASSARTSGNEQFF.

Note on this clone: Other DNA sequences within the sample encode an identical CDR3. This rearrangement joins TRBV29-1 to TRBJ1-1, with TRBD1 matching over 8 bases. The CDR3 is 13 residues long. The J segment lost 5 bases and the V segment lost 4 bases, leaving 6 bases of the junction unmatched. Germline loops: CDR1 SQVTM, CDR2 ANQGSEA. In nucleotides, the CDR3 is TGCAGCGTTGGTACAGGGGGGAATACTGAAGCTTTCTTT. Translating it yields CSVGTGGNTEAFF.

The chain recombines TRBV6-5 with TRBJ1-2; TRBD1 is a possible D gene (6 bases). This CDR3 contains 14 residues. V lost 6 bases, J lost 8 bases, and 19 bases lay in between. Germline V gene lookup returns CDR1 MNHEY and CDR2 SVGAGI. The CDR3 nucleotides are TGTGCCAGCAGCCTCGACAGGCGCCTCAGGGGCTACACCTTC. As protein: CASSLDRRLRGYTF.

V and J are TRBV7-7 and TRBJ1-4; no clear D. This CDR3 comprises 13 residues. The ends were cut back, 5 bases at V and 5 bases at J, with 9 bases in the middle. The germline V gene has CDR1 SSHAT and CDR2 FNYEAQ (reference sequence). The CDR3 DNA is TGTGCCAGCAGCCCCCGCGGGAATGAAAAACTGTTTTTT. This gives the protein CASSPRGNEKLFF.

The V gene is TRBV15, the J gene TRBJ1-1; D is ambiguous. In germline, CDR1 is LNHNV, CDR2 YYDKDF (reference sequence). The ends were cut back, 0 bases at V and 4 bases at J, with 9 bases in the middle. The CDR3 has 14 amino acids. CDR3 sequence reads: CATSRDRQVTEAFF. The CDR3 nucleotides are TGTGCCACCAGCAGAGATCGGCAGGTCACTGAAGCTTTCTTT.

The gene calls are TRBV6-1 and TRBJ1-6; D is possibly TRBD1 (5 bases). The CDR3 runs 15 residues. V gave up 2 bases and J gave up 5 bases, with 10 bases separating them. Germline lookup yields CDR1 MNHNS and CDR2 SASEGT. The chain's CDR3 is CASSEQQADNSPLHF. CDR3 DNA sequence: TGTGCCAGCAGTGAACAACAGGCTGATAATTCACCCCTCCACTTT.

The chain recombines TRBV28 with TRBJ1-5; D is unclear. CDR1 and CDR2 from the germline V gene are MDHEN and SYDVKM. The CDR3 length is 17 residues. The germline V and J ends were trimmed by 4 bases and 4 bases, with 20 bases remaining between them. The CDR3 region is CASSSPRAGVRNQPQHF. In DNA form, the CDR3 reads TGTGCCAGCAGTTCTCCCCGGGCCGGGGTCAGGAATCAGCCCCAGCATTTT.

The chain combines TRBV4-2 with TRBJ2-3; 10 bases are shared with TRBD2. Germline values: CDR1 LGHNA, CDR2 YNFKEQ. CDR3 length equals 14 residues. The V and J ends lost 6 bases and 4 bases, in that order; junction bases with no gene match: 4. Written as DNA, the CDR3 is TGTGCCAGCAGGCTAGCGGGGGCATCAGATACGCAGTATTTT. Its protein product is CASRLAGASDTQYF.